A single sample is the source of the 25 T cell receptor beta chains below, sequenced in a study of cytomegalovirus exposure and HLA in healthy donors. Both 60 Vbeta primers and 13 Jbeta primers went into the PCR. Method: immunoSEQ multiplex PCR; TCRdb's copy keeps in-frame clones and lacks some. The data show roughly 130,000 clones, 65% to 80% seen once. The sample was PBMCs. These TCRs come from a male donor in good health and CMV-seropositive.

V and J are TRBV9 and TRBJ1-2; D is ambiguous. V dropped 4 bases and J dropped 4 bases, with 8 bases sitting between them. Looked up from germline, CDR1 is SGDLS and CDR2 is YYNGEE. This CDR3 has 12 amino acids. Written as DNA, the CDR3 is TGTGCCAGCAGCCCTGGGCTCTATGGCTACACCTTC. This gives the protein CASSPGLYGYTF.

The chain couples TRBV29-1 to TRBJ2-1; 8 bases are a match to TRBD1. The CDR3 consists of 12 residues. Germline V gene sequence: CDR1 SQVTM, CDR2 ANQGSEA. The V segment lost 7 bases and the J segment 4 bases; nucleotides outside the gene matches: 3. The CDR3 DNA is TGCAGCGCCGGGACAGGTTACAATGAGCAGTTCTTC. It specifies CSAGTGYNEQFF.

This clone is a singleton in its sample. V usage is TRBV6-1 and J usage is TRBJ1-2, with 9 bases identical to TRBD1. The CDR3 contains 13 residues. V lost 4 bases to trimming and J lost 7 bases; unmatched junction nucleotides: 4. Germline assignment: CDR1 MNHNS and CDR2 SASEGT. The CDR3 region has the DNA TGTGCCAGCAGTGCCGGGACAGGGTTTGGCTACACCTTC. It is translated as CASSAGTGFGYTF.

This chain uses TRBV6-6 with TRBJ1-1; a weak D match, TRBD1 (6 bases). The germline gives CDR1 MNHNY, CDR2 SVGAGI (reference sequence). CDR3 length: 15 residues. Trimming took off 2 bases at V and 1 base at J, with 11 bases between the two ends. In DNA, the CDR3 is TGTGCCAGCAGTTACAACAGGGCCTCGAACACTGAAGCTTTCTTT. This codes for CASSYNRASNTEAFF.

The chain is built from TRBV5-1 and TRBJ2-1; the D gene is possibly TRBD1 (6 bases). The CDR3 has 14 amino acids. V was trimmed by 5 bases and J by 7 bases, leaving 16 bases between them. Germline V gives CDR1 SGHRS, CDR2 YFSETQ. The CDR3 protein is CASSPGVGRNEQFF. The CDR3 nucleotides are TGCGCCAGCAGTCCAGGGGTAGGTAGGAATGAGCAGTTCTTC.

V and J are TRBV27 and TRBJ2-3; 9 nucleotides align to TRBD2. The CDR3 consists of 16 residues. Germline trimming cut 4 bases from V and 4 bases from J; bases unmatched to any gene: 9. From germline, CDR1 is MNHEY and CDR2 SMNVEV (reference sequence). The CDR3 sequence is CASSWGLAGGADTQYF. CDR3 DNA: TGTGCCAGCAGTTGGGGACTAGCCGGGGGTGCAGATACGCAGTATTTT.

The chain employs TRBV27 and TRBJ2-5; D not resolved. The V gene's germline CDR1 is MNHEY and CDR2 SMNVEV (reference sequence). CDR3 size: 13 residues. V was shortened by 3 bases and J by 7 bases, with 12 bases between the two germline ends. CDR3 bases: TGTGCCAGCAGTTTGGTATTGTCCGGGACCCAGTACTTC. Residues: CASSLVLSGTQYF.

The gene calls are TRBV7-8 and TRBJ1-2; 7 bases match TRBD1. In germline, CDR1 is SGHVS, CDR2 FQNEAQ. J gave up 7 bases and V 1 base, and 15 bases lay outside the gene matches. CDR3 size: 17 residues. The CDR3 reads CASSLEVGTVPSFGYTF. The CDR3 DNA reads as TGTGCCAGCAGCTTAGAGGTGGGGACAGTCCCCTCGTTTGGCTACACCTTC.

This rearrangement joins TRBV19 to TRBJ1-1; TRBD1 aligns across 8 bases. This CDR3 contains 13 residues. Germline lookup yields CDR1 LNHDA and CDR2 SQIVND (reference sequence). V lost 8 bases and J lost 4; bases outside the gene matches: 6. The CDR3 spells CASQTGALTEAFF. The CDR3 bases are TGTGCCAGTCAGACAGGGGCCCTCACTGAAGCTTTCTTT.

CDR3 amino acids: CASSPEAANEKLFF. CDR3 DNA sequence: TGTGCCAGCTCACCGGAAGCGGCTAATGAAAAACTGTTTTTT. V gene TRBV18 combines with J gene TRBJ1-4; D gene uncertain. Germline assignment: CDR1 KGHSH and CDR2 LQKENI. The V and J ends lost 3 bases and 3 bases respectively, with 8 bases between them. The CDR3 loop spans 14 amino acids.

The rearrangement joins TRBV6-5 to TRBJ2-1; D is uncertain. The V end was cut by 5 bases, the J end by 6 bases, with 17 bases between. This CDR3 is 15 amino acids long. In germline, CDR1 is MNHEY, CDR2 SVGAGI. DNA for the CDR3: TGTGCCAGCAGTCAATCCCGATGGCCCATCAATGAGCAGTTCTTC. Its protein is CASSQSRWPINEQFF.

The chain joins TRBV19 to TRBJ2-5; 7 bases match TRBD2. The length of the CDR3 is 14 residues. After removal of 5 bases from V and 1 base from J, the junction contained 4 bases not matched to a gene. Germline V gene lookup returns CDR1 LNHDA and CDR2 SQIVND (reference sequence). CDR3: CASSHLAAQETQYF. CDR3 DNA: TGTGCCAGTAGTCATCTAGCGGCCCAAGAGACCCAGTACTTC. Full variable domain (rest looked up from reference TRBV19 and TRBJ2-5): DGGITQSPKYLFRKEGQNVTLSCEQNLNHDAMYWYRQDPGQGLRLIYYSQIVNDFQKGDIAEGYSVSREKKESFPLTVTSAQKNPTAFYLCASSHLAAQETQYFGPGTRLLVL.

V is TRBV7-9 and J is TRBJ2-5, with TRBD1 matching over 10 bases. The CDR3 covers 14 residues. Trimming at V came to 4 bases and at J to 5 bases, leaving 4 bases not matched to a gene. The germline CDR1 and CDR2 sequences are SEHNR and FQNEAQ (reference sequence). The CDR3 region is CASSSGQGRETQYF. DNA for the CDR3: TGTGCCAGCAGCTCGGGACAGGGGCGCGAGACCCAGTACTTC.

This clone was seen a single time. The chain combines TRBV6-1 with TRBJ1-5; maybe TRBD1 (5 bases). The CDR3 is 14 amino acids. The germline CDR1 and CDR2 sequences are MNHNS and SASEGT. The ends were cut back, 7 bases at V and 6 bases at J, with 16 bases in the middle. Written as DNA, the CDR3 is TGTGCCAGCAATGGGGGGATGGGCGGTCAGCCCCAGCATTTT. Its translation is CASNGGMGGQPQHF.

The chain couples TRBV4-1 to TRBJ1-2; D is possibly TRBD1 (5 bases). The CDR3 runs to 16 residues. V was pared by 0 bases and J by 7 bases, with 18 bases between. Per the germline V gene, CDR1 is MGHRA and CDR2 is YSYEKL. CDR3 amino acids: CASSQDRSGSGGGYTF. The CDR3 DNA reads TGCGCCAGCAGCCAAGATCGGTCCGGGTCGGGGGGTGGCTACACCTTC.

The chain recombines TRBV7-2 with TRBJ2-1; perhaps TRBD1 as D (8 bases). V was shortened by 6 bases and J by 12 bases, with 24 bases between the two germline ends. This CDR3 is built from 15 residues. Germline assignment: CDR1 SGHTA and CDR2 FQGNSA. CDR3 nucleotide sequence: TGTGCCAGCAGTACACAGGGGGGGGAGGAGTGGGCGCAGTTCTTC. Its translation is CASSTQGGEEWAQFF.

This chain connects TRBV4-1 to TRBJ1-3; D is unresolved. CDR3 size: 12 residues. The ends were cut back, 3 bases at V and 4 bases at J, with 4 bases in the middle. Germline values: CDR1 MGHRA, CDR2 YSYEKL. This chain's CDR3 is CASSQLGNTIYF. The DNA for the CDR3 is TGCGCCAGCAGCCAGCTAGGAAACACCATATATTTT.

CDR3 amino acids: CASSSPGLAGGPETDTQYF. The CDR3 nucleotides are TGTGCCAGCAGCTCCCCGGGACTAGCGGGAGGGCCGGAAACAGATACGCAGTATTTT. The chain uses TRBV7-3 and TRBJ2-3; 16 bases map to TRBD2. The CDR3 runs 19 residues. The germline V gene has CDR1 SGHTA and CDR2 FQGTGA. V shed 4 bases and J 3 bases; nucleotides not matched to a gene: 10.

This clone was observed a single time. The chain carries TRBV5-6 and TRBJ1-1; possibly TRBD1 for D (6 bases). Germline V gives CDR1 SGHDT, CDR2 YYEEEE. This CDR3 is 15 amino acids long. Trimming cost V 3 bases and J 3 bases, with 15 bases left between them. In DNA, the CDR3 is TGTGCCAGCAGCTCTGGACAAAAGGGGGACACTGAAGCTTTCTTT. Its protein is CASSSGQKGDTEAFF.

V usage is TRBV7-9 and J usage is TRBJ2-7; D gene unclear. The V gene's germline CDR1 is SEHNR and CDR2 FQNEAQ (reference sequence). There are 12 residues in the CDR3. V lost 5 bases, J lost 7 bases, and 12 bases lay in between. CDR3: CASSQSTREQYF. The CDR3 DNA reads TGTGCCAGCAGCCAATCTACCCGGGAGCAGTACTTC.

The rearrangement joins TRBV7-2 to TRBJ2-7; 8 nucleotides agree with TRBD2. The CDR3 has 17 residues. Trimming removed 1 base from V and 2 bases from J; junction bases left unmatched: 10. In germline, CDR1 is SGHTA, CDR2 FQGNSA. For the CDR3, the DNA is TGTGCCAGCAGCTTAGTGGGAGGCGGGGGGTCCCCCTACGAGCAGTACTTC. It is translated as CASSLVGGGGSPYEQYF.

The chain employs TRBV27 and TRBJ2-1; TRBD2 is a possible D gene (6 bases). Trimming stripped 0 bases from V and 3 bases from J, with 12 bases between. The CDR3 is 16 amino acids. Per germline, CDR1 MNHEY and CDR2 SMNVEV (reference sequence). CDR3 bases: TGTGCCAGCAGTTTATCTGGCAGGGAGGACTACAATGAGCAGTTCTTC. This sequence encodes CASSLSGREDYNEQFF.

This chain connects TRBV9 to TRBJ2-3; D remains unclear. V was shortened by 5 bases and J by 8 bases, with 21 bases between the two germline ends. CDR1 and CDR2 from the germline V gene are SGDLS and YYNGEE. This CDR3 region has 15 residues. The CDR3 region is CASSVEPAGSITQYF. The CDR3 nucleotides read TGTGCCAGCAGTGTCGAACCTGCCGGGTCCATTACGCAGTATTTT.

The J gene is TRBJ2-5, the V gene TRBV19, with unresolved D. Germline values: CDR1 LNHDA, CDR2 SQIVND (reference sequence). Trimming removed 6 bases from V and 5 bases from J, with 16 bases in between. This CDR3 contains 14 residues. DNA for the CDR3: TGTGCCAGTAGAGATACAGTGGCCCGGGAGACCCAGTACTTC. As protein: CASRDTVARETQYF.

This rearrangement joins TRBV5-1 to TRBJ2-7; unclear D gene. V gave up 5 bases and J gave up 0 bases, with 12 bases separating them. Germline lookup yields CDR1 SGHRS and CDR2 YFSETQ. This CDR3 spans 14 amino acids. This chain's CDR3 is CASSNNFPSYEQYF. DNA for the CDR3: TGCGCCAGCAGTAATAACTTCCCCTCCTACGAGCAGTACTTC.